These 2 T cell receptor beta chains originate from one sample sequenced in a study of blood T cells in healthy people across ages. The second PCR ran about 6 to 11 cycles with a sample-barcoded 5' primer and J-beta primers. TCRdb redid the calling of the 5' RACE reads with MiXCR, one entry per CDR3 protein. The profile shows 580,000 or so distinct CDR3 sequences, roughly 48% of them singletons. The specimen sequenced was blood. The origin of the receptors is a man older than 75 in good health.

This clonotype was seen a few times. The CDR3: CASRSEASGLASYEQYF. CDR3 coding DNA: TGTGCCAGCAGGTCAGAGGCTAGCGGGTTGGCGTCCTACGAGCAGTACTTC. This chain links TRBV6-1 with TRBJ2-7; 8 bases align to TRBD2. The germline V gene has CDR1 MNHNS and CDR2 SASEGT. Unmatched junction bases numbered 14, after V lost 6 bases and J lost 1 base. The CDR3 runs to 17 residues.

The CDR3 nucleotides are TGCGCCAGCGGTAAGAGCTCCTACAATGAGCAGTTCTTC. The encoded protein is CASGKSSYNEQFF. V is TRBV5-1 and J is TRBJ2-1; D remains ambiguous. The germline V gene encodes CDR1 SGHRS and CDR2 YFSETQ. Between the trimmed V and J ends, which lost 7 bases and 0 bases, there was a span of 8 bases. The CDR3 length is 13 residues.